This is a list of T cell receptor beta chains from one sample in a study of T cell clonotyping in hematopoietic cell transplantation. Using immunoSEQ multiplex PCR, the repertoire was profiled, and TCRdb retains in-frame clones only, with some absent. Among tens of thousands of clones, 90% to 97% were seen once, and the ten largest hold around 1.7%. The source material was peripheral blood mononuclear cells, sampled before stem cell transplant. These receptor sequences come from a woman in her forties or fifties with acute myeloid leukemia. Some clones in this sample may be carry-over from other donors' samples. The CDR3 runs from the conserved cysteine through the conserved F or W. The D gene is left open where the match is weak. Not every row has a clone size; where given, it reads once, few, many or a size class.

abundance: -
j_gene: TRBJ2-1
v_gene: TRBV5-1
d_gene: -
CDR3aa: CASRLQGLYNEQFF
CDR3nt: TGCGCCAGCAGACTCCAGGGCTTGTACAATGAGCAGTTCTTC

abundance: -
j_gene: TRBJ2-5
v_gene: TRBV30
d_gene: -
CDR3aa: CAWSPRVGMRQETQYF
CDR3nt: TGTGCCTGGAGTCCCCGGGTTGGAATGAGGCAAGAGACCCAGTACTTC

abundance: -
j_gene: TRBJ1-2
v_gene: TRBV30
d_gene: TRBD1
CDR3aa: CAWSVFGTGIPNYGYTF
CDR3nt: TGTGCCTGGAGTGTATTCGGGACAGGGATCCCTAACTATGGCTACACCTTC

abundance: -
j_gene: TRBJ2-4
v_gene: TRBV28
d_gene: -
CDR3aa: CASSPGVNRGNIQYF
CDR3nt: TGTGCCAGCAGTCCCGGGGTGAATCGGGGGAACATTCAGTACTTC

abundance: -
j_gene: TRBJ1-4
v_gene: TRBV30
d_gene: TRBD1
CDR3aa: CAWSVTGGSEKLFF
CDR3nt: TGTGCCTGGAGTGTCACAGGGGGGAGCGAAAAACTGTTTTTT

abundance: -
j_gene: TRBJ1-4
v_gene: TRBV7-9
d_gene: -
CDR3aa: CASSLLGTANEKLFF
CDR3nt: TGTGCCAGCAGCTTATTGGGAACAGCTAATGAAAAACTGTTTTTT

abundance: -
j_gene: TRBJ1-2
v_gene: TRBV30
d_gene: -
CDR3aa: CAWFRSGYTF
CDR3nt: TGTGCCTGGTTCAGATCGGGCTACACCTTC

abundance: few
j_gene: TRBJ1-2
v_gene: TRBV6-5
d_gene: -
CDR3aa: CASSYSKGFAGYTF
CDR3nt: TGTGCCAGCAGTTACTCGAAGGGCTTTGCTGGCTACACCTTC

abundance: -
j_gene: TRBJ2-6
v_gene: TRBV4-1
d_gene: TRBD2
CDR3aa: CASSQEPPIDSGLDSGANVLTF
CDR3nt: TGCGCCAGCAGCCAAGAACCCCCGATCGATAGCGGGCTAGACTCTGGGGCCAACGTCCTGACTTTC

abundance: -
j_gene: TRBJ1-1
v_gene: TRBV9
d_gene: TRBD1
CDR3aa: CASSDGTGYTEAFF
CDR3nt: TGTGCCAGCAGCGATGGGACAGGGTACACTGAAGCTTTCTTT

abundance: once
j_gene: TRBJ1-1
v_gene: TRBV19
d_gene: TRBD1
CDR3aa: CASSPTGVGLNTEAFF
CDR3nt: TGTGCCAGTAGTCCGACAGGGGTCGGTTTGAACACTGAAGCTTTCTTT

abundance: -
j_gene: TRBJ2-7
v_gene: TRBV28
d_gene: TRBD1
CDR3aa: CASSLFSGTGSYEQYF
CDR3nt: TGTGCCAGCAGTTTATTTTCCGGGACAGGTTCCTACGAGCAGTACTTC

abundance: -
j_gene: TRBJ2-1
v_gene: TRBV19
d_gene: -
CDR3aa: CASSGGNEQFF
CDR3nt: TGTGCCAGTAGTGGGGGGAATGAGCAGTTCTTC

abundance: -
j_gene: TRBJ1-2
v_gene: TRBV10-1
d_gene: TRBD1
CDR3aa: CASSSFQGAQNGYTF
CDR3nt: TGCGCCAGCAGTTCTTTTCAGGGGGCGCAGAATGGCTACACCTTC

abundance: -
j_gene: TRBJ1-6
v_gene: TRBV15
d_gene: TRBD1
CDR3aa: CATSRGDSNSPLHF
CDR3nt: TGTGCCACCAGCAGAGGGGACAGTAATTCACCCCTCCACTTT

abundance: -
j_gene: TRBJ1-1
v_gene: TRBV29-1
d_gene: -
CDR3aa: CSVVLEVEAFF
CDR3nt: TGCAGCGTTGTCCTGGAGGTTGAAGCTTTCTTT

abundance: few
j_gene: TRBJ1-5
v_gene: TRBV6-9
d_gene: -
CDR3aa: CASSYSAGGNNQPQHF
CDR3nt: TGTGCCAGCAGTTACTCGGCGGGGGGGAACAATCAGCCCCAGCATTTT

abundance: -
j_gene: TRBJ2-7
v_gene: TRBV28
d_gene: -
CDR3aa: CASSSPGPEQYF
CDR3nt: TGTGCCAGCAGTTCACCGGGGCCTGAGCAGTACTTC

abundance: once
j_gene: TRBJ2-7
v_gene: TRBV28
d_gene: -
CDR3aa: CASRTPGVSYEQYF
CDR3nt: TGTGCCAGCAGGACCCCGGGGGTCTCCTACGAGCAGTACTTC

abundance: -
j_gene: TRBJ2-7
v_gene: TRBV7-9
d_gene: -
CDR3aa: CASSPETGLEEQYF
CDR3nt: TGTGCCAGCAGCCCCGAGACAGGCCTGGAAGAGCAGTACTTC

abundance: -
j_gene: TRBJ1-1
v_gene: TRBV27
d_gene: -
CDR3aa: CASSTWTENTEAFF
CDR3nt: TGTGCCAGCTCTACTTGGACAGAGAACACTGAAGCTTTCTTT

abundance: -
j_gene: TRBJ2-2
v_gene: TRBV11-2
d_gene: -
CDR3aa: CASSLALAGELFF
CDR3nt: TGTGCCAGCAGCTTAGCCCTAGCAGGGGAGCTGTTTTTT

abundance: once
j_gene: TRBJ1-3
v_gene: TRBV2
d_gene: -
CDR3aa: CASRARTANTGNTIYF
CDR3nt: TGTGCCAGCAGAGCGAGGACGGCTAACACTGGAAACACCATATATTTT

abundance: -
j_gene: TRBJ2-1
v_gene: TRBV4-1
d_gene: TRBD1
CDR3aa: CASSHRTGAGSYNEQFF
CDR3nt: TGCGCCAGCAGCCACCGGACAGGGGCGGGCTCCTACAATGAGCAGTTCTTC

abundance: -
j_gene: TRBJ2-3
v_gene: TRBV19
d_gene: TRBD1
CDR3aa: CASSIQGVAQYF
CDR3nt: TGTGCCAGTAGTATCCAGGGGGTTGCGCAGTATTTT

abundance: -
j_gene: TRBJ2-5
v_gene: TRBV7-2
d_gene: TRBD2
CDR3aa: CASSTGTSGQETQYF
CDR3nt: TGTGCCAGCAGCACGGGGACTAGCGGTCAAGAGACCCAGTACTTC

abundance: -
j_gene: TRBJ1-3
v_gene: TRBV5-1
d_gene: -
CDR3aa: CASSLVPVAGNTIYF
CDR3nt: TGCGCCAGCAGCTTGGTCCCAGTAGCTGGAAACACCATATATTTT

abundance: -
j_gene: TRBJ2-5
v_gene: TRBV28
d_gene: -
CDR3aa: CASSLSGEGQETQYF
CDR3nt: TGTGCCAGCAGTTTATCGGGGGAAGGCCAAGAGACCCAGTACTTC

abundance: -
j_gene: TRBJ2-5
v_gene: TRBV6-5
d_gene: TRBD2
CDR3aa: CASIGLAGLSETQYF
CDR3nt: TGTGCCAGCATCGGACTAGCGGGGCTTTCCGAGACCCAGTACTTC

abundance: -
j_gene: TRBJ1-4
v_gene: TRBV28
d_gene: -
CDR3aa: CASEGPNEKLFF
CDR3nt: TGTGCCAGCGAGGGGCCGAACGAAAAACTGTTTTTT

abundance: few
j_gene: TRBJ1-5
v_gene: TRBV6-6
d_gene: -
CDR3aa: CASNTGDSNQPQHF
CDR3nt: TGTGCCAGCAACACGGGGGATAGCAATCAGCCCCAGCATTTT

abundance: -
j_gene: TRBJ1-5
v_gene: TRBV14
d_gene: -
CDR3aa: CASSQGSPNQPQHF
CDR3nt: TGTGCCAGCAGCCAAGGTTCACCCAATCAGCCCCAGCATTTT

abundance: -
j_gene: TRBJ2-5
v_gene: TRBV5-1
d_gene: TRBD2
CDR3aa: CASTSGIETQYF
CDR3nt: TGCGCCAGCACCAGCGGGATAGAGACCCAGTACTTC

abundance: -
j_gene: TRBJ1-2
v_gene: TRBV19
d_gene: -
CDR3aa: CASSISLADGYTF
CDR3nt: TGTGCCAGTAGTATAAGCTTGGCGGATGGCTACACCTTC

abundance: -
j_gene: TRBJ2-2
v_gene: TRBV18
d_gene: TRBD2
CDR3aa: CASSPLAVNTGELFF
CDR3nt: TGTGCCAGCTCACCGCTAGCGGTGAACACCGGGGAGCTGTTTTTT

abundance: -
j_gene: TRBJ1-2
v_gene: TRBV27
d_gene: TRBD1
CDR3aa: CASSLRDRGNYGYTF
CDR3nt: TGTGCCAGCAGTTTACGGGACAGGGGGAACTATGGCTACACCTTC

abundance: -
j_gene: TRBJ1-1
v_gene: TRBV30
d_gene: -
CDR3aa: CAWSVPPVNTEAFF
CDR3nt: TGTGCCTGGAGTGTTCCGCCAGTGAACACTGAAGCTTTCTTT

abundance: -
j_gene: TRBJ1-2
v_gene: TRBV27
d_gene: -
CDR3aa: CASGPTPSGYGYTF
CDR3nt: TGTGCCAGCGGACCGACACCCTCGGGCTATGGCTACACCTTC

abundance: -
j_gene: TRBJ1-3
v_gene: TRBV15
d_gene: -
CDR3aa: CATSRDPGGNTIYF
CDR3nt: TGTGCCACCAGCAGAGATCCGGGGGGAAACACCATATATTTT

abundance: -
j_gene: TRBJ1-1
v_gene: TRBV2
d_gene: -
CDR3aa: CASGGRLPNTEAFF
CDR3nt: TGTGCCAGCGGGGGCCGTTTACCGAACACTGAAGCTTTCTTT

abundance: -
j_gene: TRBJ2-7
v_gene: TRBV5-4
d_gene: TRBD2
CDR3aa: CASSPQKRGDEQYF
CDR3nt: TGTGCCAGCAGCCCTCAAAAGCGGGGAGACGAGCAGTACTTC

abundance: -
j_gene: TRBJ2-3
v_gene: TRBV7-2
d_gene: -
CDR3aa: CASSLTSWGTDTQYF
CDR3nt: TGTGCCAGCAGCTTGACTTCATGGGGCACAGATACGCAGTATTTT

abundance: -
j_gene: TRBJ2-4
v_gene: TRBV28
d_gene: -
CDR3aa: CASSGGRAGQNIQYF
CDR3nt: TGTGCCAGCAGTGGGGGCAGGGCCGGGCAAAACATTCAGTACTTC

abundance: -
j_gene: TRBJ1-1
v_gene: TRBV2
d_gene: -
CDR3aa: CASRPQVKNEAFF
CDR3nt: TGTGCCAGCAGACCACAGGTAAAAAATGAAGCTTTCTTT